The 24 T cell receptor beta chains presented below share a single source sample, sequenced in a study of CD8 T cells in ankylosing spondylitis. TCRdb used MiXCR to reprocess the 5' RACE reads, holding one entry per CDR3 protein. The table lists more than 250,000 distinct CDR3 sequences, around 10% of them singletons. Input material: blood, either unsorted or a sorted T cell fraction (not recorded which). The receptors derive from a female donor with ankylosing spondylitis or in good health (not recorded which).

Many counts were recorded for this clonotype. The chain joins TRBV5-1 to TRBJ1-4; D is ambiguous. The V gene's germline CDR1 is SGHRS and CDR2 YFSETQ. Deletions cut 1 base from V and 3 bases from J, with 10 bases between. This CDR3 has 15 residues. The CDR3 DNA reads as TGCGCCAGCAGCTTGACCAGTCCGGCTAATGAAAAACTGTTTTTT. Translated: CASSLTSPANEKLFF.

The chain employs TRBV20-1 and TRBJ2-7; 9 bases match TRBD1. V gave up 0 bases and J gave up 3 bases; unmatched junction bases: 3. The CDR3 runs 14 residues. Germline values: CDR1 DFQATT, CDR2 SNEGSKA (reference sequence). The CDR3 is CSAREGQGIYEQYF. The CDR3 coding sequence is TGCAGTGCTAGAGAGGGACAGGGTATCTACGAGCAGTACTTC.

This clonotype was seen many times. The genes are TRBV7-2 and TRBJ2-7, with 7 bases that match TRBD2. CDR3 length: 15 amino acids. V lost 0 bases, J lost 5 bases, and 7 bases stayed unmatched. Germline V CDR1 and CDR2: SGHTA, FQGNSA. CDR3 sequence (DNA): TGTGCCAGCAGCTTAGCAGCTAGCGGTACTAACGAGCAGTACTTC. Its protein product is CASSLAASGTNEQYF.

The chain couples TRBV19 to TRBJ2-3; TRBD2 agrees at 13 bases. The CDR3 has 16 amino acids. With 8 bases clipped from V and 7 bases from J, the junction kept 12 bases outside the gene matches. The germline CDR1 and CDR2 sequences are LNHDA and SQIVND (reference sequence). In nucleotides, the CDR3 is TGTGCCAGTGGAAGCGGGACTAGCGGGACTAGAAATACGCAGTATTTT. It specifies CASGSGTSGTRNTQYF.

The table lists this clonotype with many counts. This chain connects TRBV7-2 to TRBJ2-1; D gene unclear. This CDR3 region has 17 residues. Trimming took 3 bases from V and 7 from J, leaving 22 bases between them. The germline V gene has CDR1 SGHTA and CDR2 FQGNSA. The DNA of the CDR3 is TGTGCCAGCAGCTTCCTGGGTCGGTCCTCAGATTTAAATGAGCAGTTCTTC. Translated: CASSFLGRSSDLNEQFF.

The rearrangement links TRBV10-2 to TRBJ2-5; TRBD2 matches 12 bases. Germline assignment: CDR1 WSHSY and CDR2 SAAADI. The CDR3 length is 15 residues. Trimming removed 6 bases from V and 5 bases from J; junction bases left unmatched: 7. CDR3 protein: CASRATSGSAETQYF. In nucleotides, the CDR3 is TGCGCCAGCAGAGCGACTAGCGGGAGTGCGGAGACCCAGTACTTC.

V gene TRBV18 combines with J gene TRBJ1-4; 10 bases match TRBD1. Germline V gives CDR1 KGHSH, CDR2 LQKENI. After removal of 2 bases from V and 5 bases from J, the junction contained 11 bases not matched to a gene. The CDR3 is made up of 18 amino acids. CDR3 DNA: TGTGCCAGCTCACCAACAGTCCCGGGACAGGGGTCAAATGAAAAACTGTTTTTT. This sequence encodes CASSPTVPGQGSNEKLFF.

The gene calls are TRBV27 and TRBJ2-2; no clear D gene. Germline CDR1 is MNHEY and CDR2 is SMNVEV (reference sequence). The CDR3 length is 13 residues. V lost 6 bases to trimming and J lost 3 bases, with 8 bases between them. CDR3 in DNA: TGTGCCAGCAGCCCCGGACACACCGGGGAGCTGTTTTTT. Its protein product is CASSPGHTGELFF.

The chain has TRBV4-1 and TRBJ2-7, with D perhaps matching TRBD1 (5 bases). Trimming stripped 1 base from V and 4 bases from J, with 14 bases between. In germline, CDR1 is MGHRA, CDR2 YSYEKL. The CDR3 totals 15 residues. The CDR3 protein is CASSQGGHYSYEQYF. DNA of the CDR3: TGCGCCAGCAGCCAAGGTGGACACTACTCGTACGAGCAGTACTTC.

The CDR3 region is CASSPGGGGSYNEQFF. The CDR3 DNA reads as TGCGCCAGCAGCCCGGGGGGTGGGGGCTCCTACAATGAGCAGTTCTTC. This chain joins TRBV10-1 and TRBJ2-1; 7 positions agree with TRBD2. J gave up 0 bases and V 6 bases, and 8 bases lay outside the gene matches. Germline V lookup: CDR1 WNHNN, CDR2 SYGVQD (reference sequence). There are 16 residues in the CDR3.

In its sample, this clonotype was seen a few times. The chain uses TRBV5-1 and TRBJ2-7; no firm D call. With 1 base removed from V and 0 bases from J, the gap between germline ends came to 11 bases. From germline, CDR1 is SGHRS and CDR2 YFSETQ. CDR3 length: 15 amino acids. The CDR3 DNA reads TGCGCCAGCAGCTTGACTGGCCCGGCCTCCTACGAGCAGTACTTC. Its translation is CASSLTGPASYEQYF. Based on the CDR3 plus reference TRBV5-1 and TRBJ2-7, the full variable domain is KAGVTQTPRYLIKTRGQQVTLSCSPISGHRSVSWYQQTPGQGLQFLFEYFSETQRNKGNFPGRFSGRQFSNSRSEMNVSTLELGDSALYLCASSLTGPASYEQYFGPGTRLTVT.

This clonotype was picked up many times. This CDR3 is CASSLGPRQGVNSNQPQHF. Written as DNA, the CDR3 is TGTGCCAGCAGTTTGGGACCCCGACAGGGCGTAAATAGCAATCAGCCCCAGCATTTT. This chain joins TRBV28 and TRBJ1-5, with TRBD1 identical over 7 bases. CDR3 size: 19 residues. Germline V lookup: CDR1 MDHEN, CDR2 SYDVKM. With V trimmed by 3 bases and J by 0 bases, 14 bases remained unmatched.

The sample holds many counts of this clonotype. The chain links TRBV29-1 to TRBJ1-1; D remains ambiguous. Germline V gene sequence: CDR1 SQVTM, CDR2 ANQGSEA. CDR3 size: 14 residues. Trimming removed 5 bases from V and 1 base from J, with 14 bases in between. For the CDR3, the DNA is TGCAGCGTTAAGTTCGGGCCTCCGAACACTGAAGCTTTCTTT. Residues: CSVKFGPPNTEAFF.

This clonotype came up a few times. This rearrangement joins TRBV7-2 to TRBJ1-6, with 9 nucleotides matching TRBD1. The CDR3 covers 16 residues. Per the germline V gene, CDR1 is SGHTA and CDR2 is FQGNSA. V shed 0 bases, J shed 10 bases, and the junction held 7 bases outside the gene matches. CDR3 in amino acids: CASSLAPTGGGSPLHF. Here the CDR3 DNA reads TGTGCCAGCAGCTTAGCCCCGACAGGGGGAGGCTCACCCCTCCACTTT.

The V call is TRBV5-5, the J call TRBJ2-7, with TRBD1 as a possible D gene (5 bases). Trimming removed 0 bases from V and 5 bases from J, with 12 bases in between. The CDR3 loop spans 14 amino acids. Looked up from germline, CDR1 is SGHKS and CDR2 is YYEKEE (reference sequence). In DNA, the CDR3 is TGTGCCAGCAGCTTGGGGGGCCGCAGGAACGAGCAGTACTTC. The encoded protein is CASSLGGRRNEQYF.

The genes are TRBV27 and TRBJ2-7, with 9 bases identical to TRBD1. The length of the CDR3 is 13 residues. Unmatched junction bases numbered 6, after V lost 8 bases and J lost 4 bases. CDR1 MNHEY and CDR2 SMNVEV come from the germline V gene (reference sequence). The CDR3 DNA is TGTGCCAGCGGACAGGGGACTCCTTACGAGCAGTACTTC. As protein: CASGQGTPYEQYF.

V is TRBV7-6 and J is TRBJ2-3; D perhaps matches TRBD1 (5 bases). This CDR3 has 13 residues. Germline CDR1 and CDR2: SGHVS and FNYEAQ. Trimming took 5 bases from V and 4 from J, leaving 10 bases between them. As DNA, the CDR3 is TGTGCCAGCAGCCCCCCGACAGCAGATACGCAGTATTTT. It translates to CASSPPTADTQYF.

This clonotype was counted ten times or more. This sequence joins TRBV20-1 and TRBJ2-5, with D perhaps matching TRBD2 (5 bases). Trimming shortened V by 3 bases and J by 5 bases, and 10 bases separated the two germline ends. The CDR3 length is 12 residues. CDR1 is DFQATT, CDR2 SNEGSKA, per germline (reference sequence). CDR3 sequence reads: CSARDSLETQYF. The CDR3 DNA follows: TGCAGTGCTAGGGACTCCTTGGAGACCCAGTACTTC.

This clonotype was observed many times. The chain has TRBV20-1 and TRBJ2-1; perhaps TRBD1 as D (6 bases). The length of the CDR3 is 12 residues. Per the germline V gene, CDR1 is DFQATT and CDR2 is SNEGSKA (reference sequence). With 6 bases removed from V and 5 bases from J, the gap between germline ends came to 11 bases. The CDR3 DNA reads TGCAGTGCACGGGACATCAACAATGAGCAGTTCTTC. This encodes CSARDINNEQFF.

This clonotype was picked up many times. The chain joins TRBV2 to TRBJ1-1; D unclear. CDR1 and CDR2 from the germline V gene are SNHLY and FYNNEI. V was clipped by 4 bases and J by 0 bases, with 12 bases between them. The CDR3 is 15 residues long. The CDR3 DNA sequence: TGTGCCAGCAGTGCATCGATACAGATGAACACTGAAGCTTTCTTT. Its translation: CASSASIQMNTEAFF. Variable domain in full (rest from reference TRBV2 and TRBJ1-1): EPEVTQTPSHQVTQMGQEVILRCVPISNHLYFYWYRQILGQKVEFLVSFYNNEISEKSEIFDDQFSVERPDGSNFTLKIRSTKLEDSAMYFCASSASIQMNTEAFFGQGTRLTVV.

V usage is TRBV5-6 and J usage is TRBJ1-2; TRBD1 is a possible D gene (5 bases). Germline V gene data show CDR1 as SGHDT and CDR2 as YYEEEE. The V and J ends lost 0 bases and 3 bases respectively, with 18 bases between them. This CDR3 has 17 amino acids. The CDR3 loop is CASSLAPAGGRYYGYTF. CDR3 bases: TGTGCCAGCAGCTTGGCGCCGGCCGGGGGGAGGTACTATGGCTACACCTTC.

This clonotype was seen ten or more times. This chain links TRBV7-9 with TRBJ2-1; 9 bases are a match to TRBD2. CDR3 length: 13 amino acids. CDR1 is SEHNR, CDR2 FQNEAQ, per germline (reference sequence). V shed 10 bases and J 7 bases; nucleotides not matched to a gene: 8. The CDR3: CAITGTSMNEQFF. CDR3 DNA: TGTGCCATCACAGGGACTAGCATGAATGAGCAGTTCTTC.

In its sample, this clonotype was seen many times. This chain uses TRBV4-3 with TRBJ2-7; 8 bases are shared with TRBD1. CDR1 is LGHNA and CDR2 is YSLEER in the germline V gene. The trim removed 4 bases at V and 5 bases at J, leaving 7 bases unmatched. The CDR3 is 14 residues long. In nucleotides, the CDR3 is TGCGCCAGCAGCCGGCGACAGGGGAGCCACGAGCAGTACTTC. Encoded protein: CASSRRQGSHEQYF.

Details on this clonotype: A much larger clone is a single base away; this may be a read error. The chain recombines TRBV20-1 with TRBJ2-7; 8 bases agree with TRBD1. Germline lookup yields CDR1 DFQATT and CDR2 SNEGSKA (reference sequence). The CDR3 contains 14 residues. V gave up 2 bases and J gave up 3 bases; unmatched junction bases: 6. This chain's CDR3 is CSARYMDRVYEQYF. DNA for the CDR3: TGCAGTGCTAGATATATGGACAGGGTCTACGAGCAGTACTTC.